This TCR beta chain was observed in a study of T cells in Graves' hyperthyroidism and ophthalmopathy. Amplification of TCR beta CDR3 regions was performed using RNA transcripts as template. First-round RT-PCR targeting the TCR CDR3 was performed with the HTBI primer set. TCRdb used MiXCR to reprocess the multiplex PCR reads, holding one entry per CDR3 protein. The data hold 500,000 to 650,000 distinct CDR3 sequences, with 14% observed a single time. The study, taken as a whole, reports: A model using 13 V-J features told ophthalmopathy apart from stable hyperthyroidism.

This clonotype was detected only a few times. Its antigen is not known. From germline, CDR1 is SGHDT and CDR2 YYEEEE. There are 13 residues in the CDR3. The V gene lost 4 bases and the J gene lost 5 bases, with 10 bases spanning the gap. Researchers barred patients who had uncontrolled infection, other autoimmune disease, pregnancy or lactation. The sample comprised blood. This chain uses TRBV5-6 with TRBJ2-1; D not resolved. This sequence was found in a woman in her forties with Graves' hyperthyroidism. For the CDR3, the DNA is TGTGCCAGCAGCCGAAGCATGGACAATGAGCAGTTCTTC. It codes for CASSRSMDNEQFF.